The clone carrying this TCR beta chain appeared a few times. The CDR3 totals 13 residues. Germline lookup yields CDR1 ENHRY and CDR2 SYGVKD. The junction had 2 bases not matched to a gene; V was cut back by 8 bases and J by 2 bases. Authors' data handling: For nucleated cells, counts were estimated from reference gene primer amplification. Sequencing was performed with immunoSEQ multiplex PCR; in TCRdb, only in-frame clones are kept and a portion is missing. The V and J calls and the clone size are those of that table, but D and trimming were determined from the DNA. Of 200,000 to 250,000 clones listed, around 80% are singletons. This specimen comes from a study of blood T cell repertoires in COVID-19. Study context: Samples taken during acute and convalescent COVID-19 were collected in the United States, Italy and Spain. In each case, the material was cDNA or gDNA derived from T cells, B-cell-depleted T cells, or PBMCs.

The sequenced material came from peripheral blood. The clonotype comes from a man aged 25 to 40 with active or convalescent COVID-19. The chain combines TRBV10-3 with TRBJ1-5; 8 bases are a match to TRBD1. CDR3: CAIAQGGNQPQHF. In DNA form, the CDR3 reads TGTGCCATCGCACAGGGGGGCAATCAGCCCCAGCATTTT.